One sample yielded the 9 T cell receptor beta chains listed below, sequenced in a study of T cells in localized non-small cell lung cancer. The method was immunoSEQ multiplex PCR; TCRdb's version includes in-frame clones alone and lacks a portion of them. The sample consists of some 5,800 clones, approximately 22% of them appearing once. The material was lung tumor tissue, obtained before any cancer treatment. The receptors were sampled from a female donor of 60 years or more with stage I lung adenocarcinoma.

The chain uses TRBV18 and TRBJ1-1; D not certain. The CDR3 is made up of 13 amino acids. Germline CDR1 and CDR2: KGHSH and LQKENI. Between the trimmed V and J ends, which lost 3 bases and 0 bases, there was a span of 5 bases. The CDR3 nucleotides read TGTGCCAGCTCACCTCAGCTGAACACTGAAGCTTTCTTT. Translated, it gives CASSPQLNTEAFF.

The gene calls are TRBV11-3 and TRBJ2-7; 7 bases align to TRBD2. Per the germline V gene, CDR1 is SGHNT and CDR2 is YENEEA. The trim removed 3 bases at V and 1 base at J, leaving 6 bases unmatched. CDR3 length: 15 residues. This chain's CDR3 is CASSFRLAESYEQYF. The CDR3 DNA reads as TGTGCCAGCAGCTTTCGACTAGCAGAGTCCTACGAGCAGTACTTC.

As DNA, the CDR3 is TGTGCCAGCAGCTCTCTAGCGGGGGGCTACAATGAGCAGTTCTTC. Translation gives CASSSLAGGYNEQFF. This sequence joins TRBV11-3 and TRBJ2-1, with 11 bases that match TRBD2. Germline assignment: CDR1 SGHNT and CDR2 YENEEA. The CDR3 contains 15 residues. V was clipped by 4 bases and J by 3 bases; unmatched bases: 2.

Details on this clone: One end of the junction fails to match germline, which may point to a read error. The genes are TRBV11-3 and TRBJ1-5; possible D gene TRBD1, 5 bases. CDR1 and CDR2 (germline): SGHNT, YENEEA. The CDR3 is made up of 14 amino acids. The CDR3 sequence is CASSLGTANQPQHF. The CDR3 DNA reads TGTGCCAGCAGTTTAGGGACTGCCAATCAGCCCCAGCATTTT.

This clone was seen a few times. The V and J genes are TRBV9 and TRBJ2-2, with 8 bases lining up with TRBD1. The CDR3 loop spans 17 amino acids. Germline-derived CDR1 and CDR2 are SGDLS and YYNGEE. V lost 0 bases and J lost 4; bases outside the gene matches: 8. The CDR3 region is CASSVVGQGAVTGELFF. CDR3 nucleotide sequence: TGTGCCAGCAGCGTAGTCGGCCAGGGGGCGGTCACCGGGGAGCTGTTTTTT. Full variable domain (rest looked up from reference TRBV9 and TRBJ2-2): DSGVTQTPKHLITATGQRVTLRCSPRSGDLSVYWYQQSLDQGLQFLIQYYNGEERAKGNILERFSAQQFPDLHSELNLSSLELGDSALYFCASSVVGQGAVTGELFFGEGSRLTVL.

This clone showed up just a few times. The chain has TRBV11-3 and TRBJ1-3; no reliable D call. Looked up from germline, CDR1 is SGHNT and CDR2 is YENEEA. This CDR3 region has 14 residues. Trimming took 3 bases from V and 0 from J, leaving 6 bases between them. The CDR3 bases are TGTGCCAGCAGCTTCGGGCTCTCTGGAAACACCATATATTTT. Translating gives CASSFGLSGNTIYF.

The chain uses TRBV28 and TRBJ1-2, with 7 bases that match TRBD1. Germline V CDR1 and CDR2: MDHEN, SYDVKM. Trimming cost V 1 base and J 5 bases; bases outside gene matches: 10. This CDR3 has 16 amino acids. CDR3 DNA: TGTGCCAGCAGTTTATTTGACAGGGAGTGGAGATATGGCTACACCTTC. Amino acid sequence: CASSLFDREWRYGYTF.

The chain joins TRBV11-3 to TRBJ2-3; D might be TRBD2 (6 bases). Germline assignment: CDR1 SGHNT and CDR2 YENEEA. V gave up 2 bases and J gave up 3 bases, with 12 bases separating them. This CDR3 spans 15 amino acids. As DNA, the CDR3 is TGTGCCAGCAGCTTAAGCGGGTATACAACAGATACGCAGTATTTT. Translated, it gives CASSLSGYTTDTQYF.

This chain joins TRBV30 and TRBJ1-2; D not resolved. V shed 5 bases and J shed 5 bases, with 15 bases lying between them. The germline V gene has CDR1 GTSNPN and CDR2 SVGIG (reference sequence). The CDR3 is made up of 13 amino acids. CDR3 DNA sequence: TGTGCCTGGGCAGTAACCGGAGGGTATGGCTACACCTTC. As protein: CAWAVTGGYGYTF.